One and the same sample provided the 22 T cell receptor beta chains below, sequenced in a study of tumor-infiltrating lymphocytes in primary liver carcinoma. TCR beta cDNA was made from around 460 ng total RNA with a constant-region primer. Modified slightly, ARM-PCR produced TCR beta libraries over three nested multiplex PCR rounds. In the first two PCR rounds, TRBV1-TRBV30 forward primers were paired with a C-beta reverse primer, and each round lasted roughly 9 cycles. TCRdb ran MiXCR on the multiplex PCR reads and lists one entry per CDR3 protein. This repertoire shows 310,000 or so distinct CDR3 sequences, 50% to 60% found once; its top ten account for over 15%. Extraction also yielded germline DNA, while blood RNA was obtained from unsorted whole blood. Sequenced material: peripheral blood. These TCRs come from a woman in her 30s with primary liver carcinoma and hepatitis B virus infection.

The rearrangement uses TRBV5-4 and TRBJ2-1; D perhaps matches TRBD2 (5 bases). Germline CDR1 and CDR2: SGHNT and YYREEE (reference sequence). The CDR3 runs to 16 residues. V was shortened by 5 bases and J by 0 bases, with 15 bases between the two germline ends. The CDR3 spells CASRLGGASSYNEQFF. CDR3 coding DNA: TGTGCCAGCAGACTCGGAGGAGCGAGCTCCTACAATGAGCAGTTCTTC.

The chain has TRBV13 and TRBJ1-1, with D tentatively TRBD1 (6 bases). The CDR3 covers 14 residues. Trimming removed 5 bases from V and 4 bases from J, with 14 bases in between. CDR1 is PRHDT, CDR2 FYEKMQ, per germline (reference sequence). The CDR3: CASSILQGSTEAFF. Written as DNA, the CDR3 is TGTGCCAGCAGCATACTACAGGGTAGCACTGAAGCTTTCTTT.

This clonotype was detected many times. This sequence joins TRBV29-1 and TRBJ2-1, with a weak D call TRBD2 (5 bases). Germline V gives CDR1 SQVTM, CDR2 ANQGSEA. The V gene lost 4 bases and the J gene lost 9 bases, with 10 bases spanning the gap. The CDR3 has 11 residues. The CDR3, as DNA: TGCAGCGTTGTACGAGGGCGTGAGCAGTTCTTC. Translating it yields CSVVRGREQFF.

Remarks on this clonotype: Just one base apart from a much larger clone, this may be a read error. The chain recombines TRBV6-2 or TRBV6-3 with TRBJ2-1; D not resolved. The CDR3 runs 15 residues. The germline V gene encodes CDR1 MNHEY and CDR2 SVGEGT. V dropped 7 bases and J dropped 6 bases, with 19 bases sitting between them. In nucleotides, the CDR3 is TGTGCCAGCACCCTTGTGGCCGAAGGATTCAATGAGCAGTTCTTC. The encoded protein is CASTLVAEGFNEQFF.

CDR3: CASTNRQEETQYF. CDR3 sequence (DNA): TGTGCCAGTACCAACCGGCAAGAGGAGACCCAGTACTTC. V usage is TRBV11-2 and J usage is TRBJ2-5, with D unclear. This CDR3 has 13 amino acids. Deletions cut 9 bases from V and 5 bases from J, with 16 bases between. Germline V lookup: CDR1 SGHAT, CDR2 FQNNGV.

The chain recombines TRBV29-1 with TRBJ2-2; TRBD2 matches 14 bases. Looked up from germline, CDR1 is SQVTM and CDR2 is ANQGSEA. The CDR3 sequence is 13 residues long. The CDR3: CNGLAGGTGELFF. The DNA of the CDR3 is TGCAACGGACTAGCGGGAGGAACCGGGGAGCTGTTTTTT.

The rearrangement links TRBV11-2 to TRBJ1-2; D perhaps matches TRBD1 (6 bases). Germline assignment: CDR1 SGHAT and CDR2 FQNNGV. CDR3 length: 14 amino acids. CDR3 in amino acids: CVGSLERATGGYTF. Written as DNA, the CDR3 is TGTGTCGGCAGCTTAGAACGAGCTACAGGGGGCTACACCTTC.

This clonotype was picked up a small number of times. Here the CDR3 reads CASSLNHGDSNSPLHF. The CDR3 DNA follows: TGTGCCAGCAGCCTTAATCACGGAGACTCTAATTCACCCCTCCACTTT. The V call is TRBV4-2, the J call TRBJ1-6, with D hard to call. V lost 4 bases and J 6 bases, leaving 16 bases between the germline ends. Germline CDR1 and CDR2: LGHNA and YNFKEQ. The CDR3 is 16 residues long.

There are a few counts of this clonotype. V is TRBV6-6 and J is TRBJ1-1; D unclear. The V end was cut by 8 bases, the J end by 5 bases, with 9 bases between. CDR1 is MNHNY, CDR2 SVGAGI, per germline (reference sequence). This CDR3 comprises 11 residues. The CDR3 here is CASASITEAFF. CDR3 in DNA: TGTGCCAGCGCCAGTATTACTGAAGCTTTCTTT.

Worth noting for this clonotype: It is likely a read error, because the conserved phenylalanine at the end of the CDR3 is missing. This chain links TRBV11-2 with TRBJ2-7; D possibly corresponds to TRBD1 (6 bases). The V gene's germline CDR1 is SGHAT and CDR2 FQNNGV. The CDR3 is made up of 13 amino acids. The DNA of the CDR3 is TGTGCCAGCAACTTAGAACGGACAGAGAGACAGTACTTA. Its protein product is CASNLERTERQYL.

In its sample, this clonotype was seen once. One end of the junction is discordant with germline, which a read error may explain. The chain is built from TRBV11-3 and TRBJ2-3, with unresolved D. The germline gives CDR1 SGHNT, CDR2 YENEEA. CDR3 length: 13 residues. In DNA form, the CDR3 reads TGTGCCAGTAGCTTGGAGAACGGAGATACGCTGTATTTT. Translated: CASSLENGDTLYF.

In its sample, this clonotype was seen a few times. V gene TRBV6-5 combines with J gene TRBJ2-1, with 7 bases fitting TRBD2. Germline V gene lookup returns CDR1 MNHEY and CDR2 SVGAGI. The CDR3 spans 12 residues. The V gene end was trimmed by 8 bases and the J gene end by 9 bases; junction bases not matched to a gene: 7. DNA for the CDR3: TGTGCCAGCGGAAGACTAGCCCTTGAGCAGTTCTTC. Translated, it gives CASGRLALEQFF.

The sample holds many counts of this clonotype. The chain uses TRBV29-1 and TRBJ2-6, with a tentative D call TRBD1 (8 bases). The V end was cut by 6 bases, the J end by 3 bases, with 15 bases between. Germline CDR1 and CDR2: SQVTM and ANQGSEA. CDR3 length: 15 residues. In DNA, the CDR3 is TGCAGCGTGGTACAGGGGGGGTTTGGGGCCAACGTCCTGACTTTC. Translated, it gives CSVVQGGFGANVLTF.

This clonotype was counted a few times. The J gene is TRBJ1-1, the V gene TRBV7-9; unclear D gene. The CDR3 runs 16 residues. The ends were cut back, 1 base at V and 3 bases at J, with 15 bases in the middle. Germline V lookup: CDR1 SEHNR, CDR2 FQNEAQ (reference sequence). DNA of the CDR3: TGTGCCAGCAGCTTAGGGCCGGGTTCGGGTGACACTGAAGCTTTCTTT. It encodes CASSLGPGSGDTEAFF. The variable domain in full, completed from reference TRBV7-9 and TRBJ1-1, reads DTGVSQNPRHKITKRGQNVTFRCDPISEHNRLYWYRQTLGQGPEFLTYFQNEAQLEKSRLLSDRFSAERPKGSFSTLEIQRTEQGDSAMYLCASSLGPGSGDTEAFFGQGTRLTVV.

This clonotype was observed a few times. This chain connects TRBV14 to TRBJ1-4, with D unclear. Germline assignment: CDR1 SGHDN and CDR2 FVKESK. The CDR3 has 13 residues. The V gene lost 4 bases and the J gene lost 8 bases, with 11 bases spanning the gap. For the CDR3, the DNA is TGTGCCAGCAGCCGTACTACTCAGGAAAAACTGTTTTTT. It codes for CASSRTTQEKLFF.

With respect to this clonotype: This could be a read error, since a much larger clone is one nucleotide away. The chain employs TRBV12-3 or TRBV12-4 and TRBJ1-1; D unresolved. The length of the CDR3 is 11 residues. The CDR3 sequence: CANSFLSEAFF. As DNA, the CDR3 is TGTGCCAACAGTTTTCTGTCTGAAGCTTTCTTT.

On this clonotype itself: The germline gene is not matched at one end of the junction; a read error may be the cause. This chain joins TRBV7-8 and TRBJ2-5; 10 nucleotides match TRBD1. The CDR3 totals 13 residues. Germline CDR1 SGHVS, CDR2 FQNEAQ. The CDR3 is CASSFEDRGPPGF. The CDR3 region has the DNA TGTGCCAGCAGCTTCGAAGACAGGGGGCCCCCCGGCTTC. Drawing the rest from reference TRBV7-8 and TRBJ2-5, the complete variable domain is GAGVSQSPRYKVAKRGQDVALRCDPISGHVSLFWYQQALGQGPEFLTYFQNEAQLDKSGLPSDRFFAERPEGSVSTLKIQRTQQEDSAVYLCASSFEDRGPPGFGPGTRLLVL.

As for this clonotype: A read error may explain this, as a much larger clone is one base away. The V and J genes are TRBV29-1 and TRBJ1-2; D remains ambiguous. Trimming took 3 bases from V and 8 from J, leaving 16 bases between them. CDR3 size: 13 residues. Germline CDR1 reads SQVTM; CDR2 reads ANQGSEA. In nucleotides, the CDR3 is TGCAGCGTTGAGGGAGCCGCCGTGGCCGGCTACACCTTC. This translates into CSVEGAAVAGYTF.

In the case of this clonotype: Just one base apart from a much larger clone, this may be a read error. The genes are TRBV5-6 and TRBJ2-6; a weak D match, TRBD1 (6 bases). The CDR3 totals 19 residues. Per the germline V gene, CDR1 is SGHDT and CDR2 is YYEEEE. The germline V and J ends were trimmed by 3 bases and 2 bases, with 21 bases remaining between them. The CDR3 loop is CASSWDIGTPDPGANVLTF. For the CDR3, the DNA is TGTGCCAGCAGCTGGGACATCGGCACGCCAGATCCTGGGGCCAACGTCCTGACTTTC.

The CDR3: CASSLVGVQGQPQHF. Written as DNA, the CDR3 is TGTGCCAGCAGTTTGGTAGGGGTACAAGGACAGCCCCAGCATTTT. V and J are TRBV28 and TRBJ1-5; tentatively, D is TRBD1 (5 bases). The CDR3 has 15 residues. Germline CDR1 is MDHEN and CDR2 is SYDVKM. V was pared by 3 bases and J by 7 bases, with 16 bases between.

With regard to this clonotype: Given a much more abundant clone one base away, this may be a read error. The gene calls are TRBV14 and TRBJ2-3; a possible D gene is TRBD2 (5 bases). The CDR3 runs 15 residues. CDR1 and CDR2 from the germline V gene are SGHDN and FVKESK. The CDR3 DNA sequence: TGTGCCAGCAGCCCTACTAGTCTAAGCACAGATACGCACTATTTT. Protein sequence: CASSPTSLSTDTHYF.

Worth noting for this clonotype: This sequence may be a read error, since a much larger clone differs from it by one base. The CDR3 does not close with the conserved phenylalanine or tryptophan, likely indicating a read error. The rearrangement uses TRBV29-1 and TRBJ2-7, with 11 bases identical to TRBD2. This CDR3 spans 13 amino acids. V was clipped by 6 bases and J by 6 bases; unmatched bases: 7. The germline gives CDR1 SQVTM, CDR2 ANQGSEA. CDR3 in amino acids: CSVLTGLAVEQYL. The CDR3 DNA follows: TGCAGCGTCTTGACGGGACTAGCGGTCGAGCAGTACCTC.